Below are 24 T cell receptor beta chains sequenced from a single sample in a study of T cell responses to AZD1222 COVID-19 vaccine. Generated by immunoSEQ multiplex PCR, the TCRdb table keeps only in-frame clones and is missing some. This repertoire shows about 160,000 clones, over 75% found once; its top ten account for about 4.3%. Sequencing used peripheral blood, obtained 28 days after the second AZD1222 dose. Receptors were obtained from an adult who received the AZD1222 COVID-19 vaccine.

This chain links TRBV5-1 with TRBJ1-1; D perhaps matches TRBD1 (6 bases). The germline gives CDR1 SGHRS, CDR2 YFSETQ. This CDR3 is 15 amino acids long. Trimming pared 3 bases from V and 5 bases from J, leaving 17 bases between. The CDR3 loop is CASSSSERGFTEAFF. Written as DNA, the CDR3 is TGCGCCAGCAGCTCCTCTGAAAGGGGGTTTACTGAAGCTTTCTTT.

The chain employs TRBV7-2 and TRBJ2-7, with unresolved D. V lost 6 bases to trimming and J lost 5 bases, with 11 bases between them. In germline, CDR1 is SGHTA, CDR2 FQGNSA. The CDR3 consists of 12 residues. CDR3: CASSSPLNEQYF. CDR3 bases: TGTGCCAGCAGTTCACCATTGAACGAGCAGTACTTC.

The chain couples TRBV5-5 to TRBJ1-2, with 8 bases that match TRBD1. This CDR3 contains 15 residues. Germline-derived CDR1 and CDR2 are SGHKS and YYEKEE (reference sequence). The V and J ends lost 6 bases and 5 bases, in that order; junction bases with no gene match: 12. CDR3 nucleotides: TGTGCCAGCATACCGCAGGGGGCGTTACCGTATGGCTACACCTTC. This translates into CASIPQGALPYGYTF.

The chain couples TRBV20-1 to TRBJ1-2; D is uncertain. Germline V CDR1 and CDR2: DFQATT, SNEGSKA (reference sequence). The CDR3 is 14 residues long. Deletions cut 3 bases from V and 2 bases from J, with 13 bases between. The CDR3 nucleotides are TGCAGTGCTAGTTCGGTTAGGAACAACTATGGCTACACCTTC. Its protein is CSASSVRNNYGYTF.

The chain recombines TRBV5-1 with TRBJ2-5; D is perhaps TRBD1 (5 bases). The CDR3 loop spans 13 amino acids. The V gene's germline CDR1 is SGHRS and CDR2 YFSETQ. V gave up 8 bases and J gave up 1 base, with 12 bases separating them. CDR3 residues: CARGVAFQETQYF. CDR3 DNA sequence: TGCGCCAGAGGGGTAGCCTTCCAAGAGACCCAGTACTTC.

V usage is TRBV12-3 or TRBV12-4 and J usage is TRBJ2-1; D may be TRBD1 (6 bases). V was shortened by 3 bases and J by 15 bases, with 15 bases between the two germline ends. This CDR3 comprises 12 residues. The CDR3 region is CASSLYRDTPFF. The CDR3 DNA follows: TGTGCCAGCAGTTTGTATCGGGACACCCCGTTCTTC.

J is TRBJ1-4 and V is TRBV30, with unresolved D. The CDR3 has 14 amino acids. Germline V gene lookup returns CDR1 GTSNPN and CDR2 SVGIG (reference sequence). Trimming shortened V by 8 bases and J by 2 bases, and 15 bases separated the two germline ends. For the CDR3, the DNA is TGTGCCGTTGGTAGGGCGGGGACTAATGAAAAACTGTTTTTT. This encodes CAVGRAGTNEKLFF.

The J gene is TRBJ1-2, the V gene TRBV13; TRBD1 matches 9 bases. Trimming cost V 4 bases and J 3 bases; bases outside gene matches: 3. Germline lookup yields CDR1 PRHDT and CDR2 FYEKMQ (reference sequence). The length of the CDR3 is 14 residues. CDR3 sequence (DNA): TGTGCCAGCAGCTCCTGGACAGGGGACTATGGCTACACCTTC. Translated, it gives CASSSWTGDYGYTF.

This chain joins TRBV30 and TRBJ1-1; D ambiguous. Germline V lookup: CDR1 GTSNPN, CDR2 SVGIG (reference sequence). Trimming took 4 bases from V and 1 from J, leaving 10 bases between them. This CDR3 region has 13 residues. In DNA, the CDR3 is TGTGCCTGGACTGTAAGTGGGAACACTGAAGCTTTCTTT. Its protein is CAWTVSGNTEAFF.

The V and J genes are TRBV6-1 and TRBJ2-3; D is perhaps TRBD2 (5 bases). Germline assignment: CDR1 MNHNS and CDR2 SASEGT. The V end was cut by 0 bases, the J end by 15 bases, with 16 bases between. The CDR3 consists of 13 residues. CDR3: CASSEAGLALPYF. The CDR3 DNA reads TGTGCCAGCAGTGAAGCAGGTCTAGCCCTCCCATATTTT.

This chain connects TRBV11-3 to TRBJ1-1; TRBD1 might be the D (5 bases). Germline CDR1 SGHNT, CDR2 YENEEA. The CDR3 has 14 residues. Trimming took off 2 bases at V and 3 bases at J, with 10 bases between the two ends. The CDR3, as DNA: TGTGCCAGCAGCTTAAAGGGGATCGACACTGAAGCTTTCTTT. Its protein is CASSLKGIDTEAFF.

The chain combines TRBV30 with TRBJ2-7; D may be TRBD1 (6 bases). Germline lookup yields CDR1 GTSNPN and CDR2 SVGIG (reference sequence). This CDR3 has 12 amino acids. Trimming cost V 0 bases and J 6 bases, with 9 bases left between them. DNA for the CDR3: TGTGCCTGGAGTGTAGGACAGCTCGAGCAGTACTTC. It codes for CAWSVGQLEQYF. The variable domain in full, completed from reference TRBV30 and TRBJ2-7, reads SQTIHQWPATLVQPVGSPLSLECTVEGTSNPNLYWYRQAAGRGLQLLFYSVGIGQISSEVPQNLSASRPQDRQFILSSKKLLLSDSGFYLCAWSVGQLEQYFGPGTRLTVT.

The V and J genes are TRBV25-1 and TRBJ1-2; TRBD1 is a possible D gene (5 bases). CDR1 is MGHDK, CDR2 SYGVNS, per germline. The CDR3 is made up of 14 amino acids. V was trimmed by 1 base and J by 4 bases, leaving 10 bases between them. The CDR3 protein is CASSESRDGYGYTF. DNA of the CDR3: TGTGCCAGCAGTGAATCTCGGGACGGCTATGGCTACACCTTC.

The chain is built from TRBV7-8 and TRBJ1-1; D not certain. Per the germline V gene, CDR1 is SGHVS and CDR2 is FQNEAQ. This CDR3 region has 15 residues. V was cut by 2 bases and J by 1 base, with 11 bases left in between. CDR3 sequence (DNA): TGTGCCAGCAGCTTATCCTGGTGGGGGAACACTGAAGCTTTCTTT. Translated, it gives CASSLSWWGNTEAFF.

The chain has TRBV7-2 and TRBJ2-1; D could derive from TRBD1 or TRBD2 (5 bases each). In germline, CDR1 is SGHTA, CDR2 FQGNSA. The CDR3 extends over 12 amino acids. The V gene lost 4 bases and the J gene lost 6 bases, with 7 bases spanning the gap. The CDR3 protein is CASSWGSNEQFF. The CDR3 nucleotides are TGTGCCAGCAGCTGGGGGTCCAATGAGCAGTTCTTC.

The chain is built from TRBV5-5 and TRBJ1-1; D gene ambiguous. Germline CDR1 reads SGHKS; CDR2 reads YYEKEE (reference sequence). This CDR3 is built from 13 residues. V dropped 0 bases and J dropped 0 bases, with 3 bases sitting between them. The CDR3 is CASSLVVNTEAFF. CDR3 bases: TGTGCCAGCAGCTTGGTGGTGAACACTGAAGCTTTCTTT.

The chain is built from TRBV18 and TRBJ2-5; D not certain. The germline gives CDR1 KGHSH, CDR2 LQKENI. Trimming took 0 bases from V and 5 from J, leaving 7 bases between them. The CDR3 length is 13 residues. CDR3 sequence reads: CASSPPLGETQYF. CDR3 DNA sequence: TGTGCCAGCTCACCACCTTTGGGGGAGACCCAGTACTTC.

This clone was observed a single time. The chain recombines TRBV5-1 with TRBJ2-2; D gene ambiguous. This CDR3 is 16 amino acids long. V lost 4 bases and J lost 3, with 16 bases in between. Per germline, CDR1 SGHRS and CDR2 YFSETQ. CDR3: CASSPTPPGYTGELFF. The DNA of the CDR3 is TGCGCCAGCAGCCCTACCCCACCGGGTTACACCGGGGAGCTGTTTTTT.

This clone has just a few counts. The CDR3 DNA follows: TGTGCCAGCAGCTTATCGACAGGGGGCAGATCTGAAGCTTTCTTT. It encodes CASSLSTGGRSEAFF. The chain is built from TRBV11-2 and TRBJ1-1, with 10 bases lining up with TRBD1. This CDR3 region has 15 residues. J was trimmed by 6 bases and V by 2 bases; bases with no gene match: 6. Germline V gene data show CDR1 as SGHAT and CDR2 as FQNNGV. Supplemented by reference TRBV11-2 and TRBJ1-1, the full variable domain reads EAGVAQSPRYKIIEKRQSVAFWCNPISGHATLYWYQQILGQGPKLLIQFQNNGVVDDSQLPKDRFSAERLKGVDSTLKIQPAKLEDSAVYLCASSLSTGGRSEAFFGQGTRLTVV.

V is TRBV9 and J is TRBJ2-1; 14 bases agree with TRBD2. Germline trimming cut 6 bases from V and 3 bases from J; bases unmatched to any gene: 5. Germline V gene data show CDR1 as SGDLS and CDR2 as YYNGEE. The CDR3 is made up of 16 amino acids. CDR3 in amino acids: CASTPGLAGDYNEQFF. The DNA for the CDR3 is TGTGCCAGCACCCCGGGACTAGCGGGGGACTACAATGAGCAGTTCTTC.

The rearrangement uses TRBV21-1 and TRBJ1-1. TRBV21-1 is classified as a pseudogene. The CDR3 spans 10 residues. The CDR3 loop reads CASSRPEAFF. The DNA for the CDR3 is TGTGCCAGCAGCCGACCTGAAGCTTTCTTT.

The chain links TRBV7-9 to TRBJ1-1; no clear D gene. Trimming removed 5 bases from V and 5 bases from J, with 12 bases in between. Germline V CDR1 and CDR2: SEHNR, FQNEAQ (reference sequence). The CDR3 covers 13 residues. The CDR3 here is CASSLPRVTEAFF. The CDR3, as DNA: TGTGCCAGCAGCCTCCCGAGGGTAACTGAAGCTTTCTTT.

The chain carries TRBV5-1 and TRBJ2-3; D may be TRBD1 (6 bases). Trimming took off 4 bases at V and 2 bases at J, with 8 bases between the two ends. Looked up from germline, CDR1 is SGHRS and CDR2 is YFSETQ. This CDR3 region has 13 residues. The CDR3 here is CASSTGNTDTQYF. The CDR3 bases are TGCGCCAGCAGCACAGGGAACACAGATACGCAGTATTTT. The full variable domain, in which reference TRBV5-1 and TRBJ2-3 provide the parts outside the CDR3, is KAGVTQTPRYLIKTRGQQVTLSCSPISGHRSVSWYQQTPGQGLQFLFEYFSETQRNKGNFPGRFSGRQFSNSRSEMNVSTLELGDSALYLCASSTGNTDTQYFGPGTRLTVL.

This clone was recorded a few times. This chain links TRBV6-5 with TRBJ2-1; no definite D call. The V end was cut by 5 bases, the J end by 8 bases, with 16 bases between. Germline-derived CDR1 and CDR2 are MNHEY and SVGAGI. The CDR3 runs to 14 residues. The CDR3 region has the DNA TGTGCCAGCAGTCATAATTTAATCGAGGATGAGCAGTTCTTC. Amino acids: CASSHNLIEDEQFF.